Below are 30 T cell receptor beta chains sequenced from a single sample in a study of blood T cell repertoires in COVID-19 (dated by TCRdb to 2020 to 2021). The library came from the immunoSEQ multiplex PCR assay. What TCRdb holds here is the immuneACCESS table cut down to in-frame rearrangements. Part of the clones is not present; checked against another copy, under half of the missing clones reflect an unresolved V gene, and the others are unexplained. Within this sample are over 150,000 clones, with more than 75% of them counted one time only. The top ten hold approximately 6.5% of the sample. Sequenced sample: PBMCs or T cells enriched from blood (not recorded which). The receptors were gathered from a woman aged 45 to 65 who had recovered from COVID-19.

The chain uses TRBV3-1 (or the pseudogene TRBV3-2) and TRBJ2-2; D uncertain. This CDR3 has 16 amino acids. Trimming shortened V by 1 base and J by 0 bases, and 9 bases separated the two germline ends. The V gene's germline CDR1 is LGHDT and CDR2 YNNKEL (reference sequence). The CDR3 loop is CASSQGLVSNTGELFF. The CDR3 DNA sequence: TGTGCCAGCAGCCAAGGACTCGTGTCGAACACCGGGGAGCTGTTTTTT.

Only one count was recorded for this clone. The V call is TRBV13, the J call TRBJ1-4, with 7 bases fitting TRBD1. Germline V gives CDR1 PRHDT, CDR2 FYEKMQ (reference sequence). This CDR3 is 14 amino acids long. V gave up 5 bases and J gave up 8 bases; unmatched junction bases: 8. The CDR3 loop is CASSTGQREEKLFF. CDR3 nucleotides: TGTGCCAGCAGCACGGGACAGAGGGAAGAAAAACTGTTTTTT.

The rearrangement joins TRBV11-2 to TRBJ2-1; 8 bases are a match to TRBD2. Germline values: CDR1 SGHAT, CDR2 FQNNGV. The CDR3 has 17 residues. The V gene end was trimmed by 2 bases and the J gene end by 4 bases; junction bases not matched to a gene: 10. This CDR3 reads CASSLSGGVGLYNEQFF. Here the CDR3 DNA reads TGTGCCAGCAGCTTATCGGGAGGGGTAGGGTTGTACAATGAGCAGTTCTTC.

CDR3 sequence reads: CASSPRARERKSTDTQYF. DNA for the CDR3: TGTGCCAGCAGCCCACGGGCCCGGGAGCGGAAGAGCACAGATACGCAGTATTTT. The rearrangement joins TRBV27 to TRBJ2-3; D is perhaps TRBD2 (6 bases). Germline V gene data show CDR1 as MNHEY and CDR2 as SMNVEV (reference sequence). Trimming removed 6 bases at V and 0 bases at J, with 22 bases between. CDR3 length: 18 residues.

This clone was seen only once. The genes are TRBV4-2 and TRBJ2-1, with D perhaps TRBD2 (6 bases). The CDR3 covers 16 residues. V lost 0 bases and J lost 0, with 9 bases in between. Germline lookup yields CDR1 LGHNA and CDR2 YNFKEQ. The CDR3 DNA reads as TGTGCCAGCAGCCAAGAGGACGGGAGCTCCTACAATGAGCAGTTCTTC. Encoded protein: CASSQEDGSSYNEQFF.

The chain has TRBV6-2 or TRBV6-3 and TRBJ1-1, with D uncertain. Germline V gene data show CDR1 as MNHEY and CDR2 as SVGEGT. Trimming took 7 bases from V and 1 from J, leaving 16 bases between them. The CDR3 runs 15 residues. The CDR3 nucleotides read TGTGCCAGCAACCCCACGGTCATCCCGAACACTGAAGCTTTCTTT. Translating it yields CASNPTVIPNTEAFF.

This clone was picked up a small number of times. The genes are TRBV11-2 and TRBJ2-7, with TRBD1 matching 8 bases. CDR1 is SGHAT, CDR2 FQNNGV, per germline. V shed 3 bases and J 0 bases; nucleotides not matched to a gene: 10. This CDR3 spans 17 amino acids. The CDR3 is CASSFGTGGISSYEQYF. The CDR3 DNA reads as TGTGCCAGCAGCTTCGGGACAGGCGGCATTAGCTCCTACGAGCAGTACTTC.

The J gene is TRBJ2-5, the V gene TRBV7-9; 15 positions match TRBD2. This CDR3 is 19 amino acids long. Germline V gives CDR1 SEHNR, CDR2 FQNEAQ (reference sequence). V trimming: 1 base; J trimming: 4 bases; junction bases outside the gene matches: 10. This chain's CDR3 is CASSLDHEGLAGGGETQYF. For the CDR3, the DNA is TGTGCCAGCAGCTTAGATCATGAGGGACTAGCGGGAGGTGGAGAGACCCAGTACTTC.

The gene calls are TRBV30 and TRBJ2-1, with 8 bases identical to TRBD2. With 2 bases clipped from V and 6 bases from J, the junction kept 6 bases outside the gene matches. Germline CDR1 is GTSNPN and CDR2 is SVGIG (reference sequence). The CDR3 extends over 14 amino acids. CDR3 protein: CAWSTGLAFNEQFF. CDR3 bases: TGTGCCTGGAGTACTGGACTAGCTTTCAATGAGCAGTTCTTC.

This clone was found a few times. The chain combines TRBV12-3 or TRBV12-4 with TRBJ1-1; 7 bases line up with TRBD1. The CDR3 extends over 13 amino acids. The ends lost 3 bases at V and 5 bases at J; junction bases unmatched: 3. As DNA, the CDR3 is TGTGCCAGCAGTTTGACAGGGTCTACTGAAGCTTTCTTT. This encodes CASSLTGSTEAFF.

V usage is TRBV15 and J usage is TRBJ2-5, with D perhaps TRBD1 (5 bases). The CDR3 consists of 15 residues. Trimming stripped 3 bases from V and 0 bases from J, with 11 bases between. Germline assignment: CDR1 LNHNV and CDR2 YYDKDF (reference sequence). CDR3: CATSRTTAYQETQYF. The CDR3 coding sequence is TGTGCCACCAGCAGGACGACAGCCTACCAAGAGACCCAGTACTTC.

The V gene is TRBV5-4, the J gene TRBJ2-1; 9 nucleotides match TRBD1. Germline V CDR1 and CDR2: SGHNT, YYREEE (reference sequence). The CDR3 has 14 amino acids. J gave up 9 bases and V 5 bases, and 9 bases lay outside the gene matches. The CDR3 loop reads CASSSGQGRAEQFF. The CDR3 nucleotides are TGTGCCAGCAGTTCGGGACAGGGTCGGGCTGAGCAGTTCTTC. The variable domain in full, with the rest retrieved from reference TRBV5-4 and TRBJ2-1, is ETGVTQSPTHLIKTRGQQVTLRCSSQSGHNTVSWYQQALGQGPQFIFQYYREEENGRGNFPPRFSGLQFPNYSSELNVNALELDDSALYLCASSSGQGRAEQFFGPGTRLTVL.

The rearrangement joins TRBV5-4 to TRBJ2-3, with 8 bases that match TRBD1. J lost 4 bases, V lost 0 bases, and 4 bases had no gene match. Germline values: CDR1 SGHNT, CDR2 YYREEE (reference sequence). There are 15 residues in the CDR3. CDR3 loop: CASSLDRGTSDTQYF. Here the CDR3 DNA reads TGTGCCAGCAGCTTGGACAGGGGGACCTCAGATACGCAGTATTTT.

The genes are TRBV7-2 and TRBJ2-7, with 8 bases fitting TRBD2. V shed 8 bases and J 2 bases; nucleotides not matched to a gene: 5. Germline V CDR1 and CDR2: SGHTA, FQGNSA. CDR3 length: 13 amino acids. CDR3 sequence (DNA): TGTGCCAGCTCTAGAGCGGGAGCCTACGAGCAGTACTTC. Translating gives CASSRAGAYEQYF.

The chain uses TRBV15 and TRBJ1-2, with 11 bases matching TRBD1. Germline CDR1 LNHNV, CDR2 YYDKDF (reference sequence). The CDR3 runs 16 residues. V trimming: 5 bases; J trimming: 6 bases; junction bases outside the gene matches: 11. The CDR3 DNA follows: TGTGCCACCAGCTGGGGGACAGGGGGTTTCAGAAATGGCTACACCTTC. This translates into CATSWGTGGFRNGYTF.

This sequence joins TRBV3-1 (or the pseudogene TRBV3-2) and TRBJ2-5; 8 bases are shared with TRBD2. Per germline, CDR1 LGHDT and CDR2 YNNKEL (reference sequence). J gave up 1 base and V 3 bases, and 10 bases lay outside the gene matches. CDR3 size: 17 residues. The CDR3 bases are TGTGCCAGCAGCCATAGATCGATAGCGGGGATCCAAGAGACCCAGTACTTC. It translates to CASSHRSIAGIQETQYF.

A few counts support this clone. J is TRBJ2-5 and V is TRBV3-1 (or the pseudogene TRBV3-2); 7 bases align to TRBD1. The CDR3 loop spans 15 amino acids. V lost 1 base to trimming and J lost 5 bases; unmatched junction nucleotides: 7. Germline-derived CDR1 and CDR2 are LGHDT and YNNKEL (reference sequence). The DNA for the CDR3 is TGTGCCAGCAGCCAAGTGCAAGGGGGCGTGGAGACCCAGTACTTC. Residues: CASSQVQGGVETQYF.

In this sample, this clone turned up once. The V gene is TRBV21-1, the J gene TRBJ1-2. TRBV21-1 is tagged as a pseudogene. This CDR3 has 14 residues. This chain's CDR3 is CASSKECGNYGYTF. Here the CDR3 DNA reads TGTGCCAGCAGCAAAGAATGCGGTAACTATGGCTACACCTTC.

The chain has TRBV7-9 and TRBJ2-1; 7 bases are a match to TRBD1. The germline CDR1 and CDR2 sequences are SEHNR and FQNEAQ (reference sequence). The CDR3 has 15 residues. V lost 3 bases to trimming and J lost 6 bases; unmatched junction nucleotides: 8. CDR3 residues: CASSFARGPVNEQFF. CDR3 DNA sequence: TGTGCCAGCAGCTTTGCAAGGGGGCCGGTCAATGAGCAGTTCTTC.

The rearrangement joins TRBV19 to TRBJ2-7; TRBD2 matches 7 bases. V lost 3 bases to trimming and J lost 2 bases; unmatched junction nucleotides: 7. Germline CDR1 is LNHDA and CDR2 is SQIVND (reference sequence). The length of the CDR3 is 15 residues. The CDR3 loop reads CASSMGTGGPYEQYF. DNA for the CDR3: TGTGCCAGTAGTATGGGAACGGGAGGTCCCTACGAGCAGTACTTC.

This chain uses TRBV6-5 with TRBJ1-2, with D uncertain. Deletions cut 0 bases from V and 4 bases from J, with 6 bases between. The V gene's germline CDR1 is MNHEY and CDR2 SVGAGI. There are 13 residues in the CDR3. The CDR3 reads CASSYSRSYGYTF. As DNA, the CDR3 is TGTGCCAGCAGTTACTCGAGAAGCTATGGCTACACCTTC.

As concerns this clone: The sample has other DNA sequences that encode this CDR3 too. This chain links TRBV5-1 with TRBJ2-1; TRBD2 is a possible D gene (5 bases). The germline V gene has CDR1 SGHRS and CDR2 YFSETQ. This CDR3 is built from 12 residues. V shed 1 base and J shed 6 bases, with 5 bases lying between them. The CDR3 sequence is CASSLLANEQFF. For the CDR3, the DNA is TGCGCCAGCAGCTTGCTAGCCAATGAGCAGTTCTTC. The variable domain in full, completed from reference TRBV5-1 and TRBJ2-1, reads KAGVTQTPRYLIKTRGQQVTLSCSPISGHRSVSWYQQTPGQGLQFLFEYFSETQRNKGNFPGRFSGRQFSNSRSEMNVSTLELGDSALYLCASSLLANEQFFGPGTRLTVL.

The chain uses TRBV6-6 and TRBJ2-4; D is uncertain. Looked up from germline, CDR1 is MNHNY and CDR2 is SVGAGI (reference sequence). The CDR3 is 18 amino acids. V was cut by 5 bases and J by 0 bases, with 20 bases left in between. CDR3 coding DNA: TGTGCCAGCAGTCCGGGTGGCGCTACTCTGGGAGCCAAAAACATTCAGTACTTC. This encodes CASSPGGATLGAKNIQYF.

CDR3 in amino acids: CAWTRTGAGEKLFF. The CDR3 DNA reads TGTGCCTGGACCAGGACAGGAGCAGGTGAAAAACTGTTTTTT. This chain uses TRBV30 with TRBJ1-4, with 7 positions matching TRBD1. The CDR3 runs to 14 residues. With 4 bases clipped from V and 7 bases from J, the junction kept 9 bases outside the gene matches. CDR1 and CDR2 from the germline V gene are GTSNPN and SVGIG (reference sequence).

The chain combines TRBV6-1 with TRBJ2-5; 7 bases are shared with TRBD2. Germline assignment: CDR1 MNHNS and CDR2 SASEGT. J was trimmed by 5 bases and V by 1 base; bases with no gene match: 4. This CDR3 is built from 14 residues. CDR3 bases: TGTGCCAGCAGTGAAGAGACTAGCCGGGAGACCCAGTACTTC. It codes for CASSEETSRETQYF.

The chain carries TRBV7-2 and TRBJ2-2; 11 nucleotides agree with TRBD2. V was clipped by 1 base and J by 2 bases; unmatched bases: 6. The CDR3 runs to 18 residues. Looked up from germline, CDR1 is SGHTA and CDR2 is FQGNSA. CDR3 loop: CASSLGRGLAANTGELFF. The CDR3 nucleotides read TGTGCCAGCAGCTTAGGACGGGGACTAGCGGCCAACACCGGGGAGCTGTTTTTT.

The gene calls are TRBV29-1 and TRBJ1-4; 9 nucleotides agree with TRBD1. V trimming: 7 bases; J trimming: 10 bases; junction bases outside the gene matches: 10. Germline values: CDR1 SQVTM, CDR2 ANQGSEA. CDR3 length equals 13 residues. CDR3 amino acids: CSARDRESGKLFF. The CDR3 region has the DNA TGCAGCGCTCGGGACAGGGAGTCCGGAAAACTGTTTTTT. Based on the CDR3 plus reference TRBV29-1 and TRBJ1-4, the full variable domain is SAVISQKPSRDICQRGTSLTIQCQVDSQVTMMFWYRQQPGQSLTLIATANQGSEATYESGFVIDKFPISRPNLTFSTLTVSNMSPEDSSIYLCSARDRESGKLFFGSGTQLSVL.

This chain connects TRBV24-1 to TRBJ2-3, with 8 bases aligning to TRBD1. J gave up 1 base and V 5 bases, and 10 bases lay outside the gene matches. Germline V gene lookup returns CDR1 KGHDR and CDR2 SFDVKD. The CDR3 totals 17 residues. The CDR3 nucleotides are TGTGCCACCAGTGCCCCAGGGGGCCCCACGGGCACAGATACGCAGTATTTT. It translates to CATSAPGGPTGTDTQYF.

This clone was detected once. The chain recombines TRBV30 with TRBJ2-3, with a tentative D call TRBD2 (5 bases). Looked up from germline, CDR1 is GTSNPN and CDR2 is SVGIG (reference sequence). CDR3 length: 14 residues. V lost 4 bases to trimming and J lost 1 base, with 12 bases between them. CDR3 protein: CAWKLVSRTDTQYF. CDR3 in DNA: TGTGCCTGGAAACTAGTCTCCCGCACAGATACGCAGTATTTT.

This sequence joins TRBV10-3 and TRBJ2-1; a possible D gene is TRBD2 (6 bases). This CDR3 has 14 residues. The ends were cut back, 2 bases at V and 11 bases at J, with 16 bases in the middle. Germline CDR1 ENHRY, CDR2 SYGVKD. The CDR3 loop reads CAISEMAGPRKQFF. The CDR3 nucleotides read TGTGCCATCAGTGAGATGGCGGGACCACGTAAGCAGTTCTTC.